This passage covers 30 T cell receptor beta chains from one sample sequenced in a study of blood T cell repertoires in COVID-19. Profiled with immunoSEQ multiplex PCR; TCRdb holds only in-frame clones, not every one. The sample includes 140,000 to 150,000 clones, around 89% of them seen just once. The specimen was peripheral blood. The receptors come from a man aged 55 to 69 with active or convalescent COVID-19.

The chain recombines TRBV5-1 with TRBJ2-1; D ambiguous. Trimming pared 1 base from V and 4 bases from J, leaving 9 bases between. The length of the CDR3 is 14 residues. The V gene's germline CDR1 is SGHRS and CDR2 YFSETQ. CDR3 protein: CASSLLEIYNEQFF. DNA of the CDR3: TGCGCCAGCAGCTTGTTAGAGATTTACAATGAGCAGTTCTTC.

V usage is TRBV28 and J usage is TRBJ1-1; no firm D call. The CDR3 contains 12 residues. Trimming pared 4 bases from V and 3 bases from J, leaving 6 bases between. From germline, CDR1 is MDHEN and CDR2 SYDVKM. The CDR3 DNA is TGTGCCAGCAGTTCGGACTACACTGAAGCTTTCTTT. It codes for CASSSDYTEAFF.

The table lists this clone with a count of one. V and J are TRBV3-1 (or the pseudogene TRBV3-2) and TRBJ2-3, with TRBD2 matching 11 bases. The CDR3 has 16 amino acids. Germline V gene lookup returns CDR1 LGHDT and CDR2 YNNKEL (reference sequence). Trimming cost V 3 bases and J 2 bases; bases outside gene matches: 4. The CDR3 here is CASSHLAGGDTDTQYF. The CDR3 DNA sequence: TGTGCCAGCAGCCACTTAGCGGGGGGGGACACAGATACGCAGTATTTT.

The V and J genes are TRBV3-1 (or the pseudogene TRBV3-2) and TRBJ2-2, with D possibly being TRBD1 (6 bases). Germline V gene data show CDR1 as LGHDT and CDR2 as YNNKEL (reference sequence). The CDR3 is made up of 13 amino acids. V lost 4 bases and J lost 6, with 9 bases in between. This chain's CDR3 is CASSLRQAGELFF. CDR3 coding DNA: TGTGCCAGCAGCCTGCGACAGGCCGGGGAGCTGTTTTTT.

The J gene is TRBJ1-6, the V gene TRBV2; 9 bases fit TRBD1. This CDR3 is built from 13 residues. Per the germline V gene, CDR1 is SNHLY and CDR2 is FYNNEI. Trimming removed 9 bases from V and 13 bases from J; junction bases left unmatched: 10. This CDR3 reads CASWLGTGSPLHF. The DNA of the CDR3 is TGTGCCAGTTGGCTTGGGACAGGGTCCCCCCTCCACTTT.

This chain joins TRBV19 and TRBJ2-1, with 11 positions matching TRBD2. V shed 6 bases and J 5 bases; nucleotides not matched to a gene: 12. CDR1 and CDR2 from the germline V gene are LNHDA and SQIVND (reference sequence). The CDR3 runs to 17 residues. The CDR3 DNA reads TGTGCCAGTAGGGGGAATACCCTAGCGGGGGGCAACAATGAGCAGTTCTTC. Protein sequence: CASRGNTLAGGNNEQFF.

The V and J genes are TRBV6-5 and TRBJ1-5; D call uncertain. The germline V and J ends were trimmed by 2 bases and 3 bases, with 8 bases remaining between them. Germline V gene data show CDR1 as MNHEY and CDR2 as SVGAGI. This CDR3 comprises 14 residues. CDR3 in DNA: TGTGCCAGCAGTTACGCGGGTCCCAATCAGCCCCAGCATTTT. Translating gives CASSYAGPNQPQHF.

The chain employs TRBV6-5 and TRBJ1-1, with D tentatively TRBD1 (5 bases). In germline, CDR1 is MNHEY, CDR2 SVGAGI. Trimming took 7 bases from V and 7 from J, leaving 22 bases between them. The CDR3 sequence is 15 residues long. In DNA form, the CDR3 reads TGTGCCAGCACCTGGGATGGGGGGGTAAATGGTGAAGCTTTCTTT. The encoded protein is CASTWDGGVNGEAFF.

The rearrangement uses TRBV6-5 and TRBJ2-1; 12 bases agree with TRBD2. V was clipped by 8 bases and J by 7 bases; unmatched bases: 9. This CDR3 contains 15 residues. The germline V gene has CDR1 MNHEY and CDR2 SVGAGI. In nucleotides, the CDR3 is TGTGCCAGCTCCTCTGGGACTAGCGGGCGAAATGAGCAGTTCTTC. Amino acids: CASSSGTSGRNEQFF.

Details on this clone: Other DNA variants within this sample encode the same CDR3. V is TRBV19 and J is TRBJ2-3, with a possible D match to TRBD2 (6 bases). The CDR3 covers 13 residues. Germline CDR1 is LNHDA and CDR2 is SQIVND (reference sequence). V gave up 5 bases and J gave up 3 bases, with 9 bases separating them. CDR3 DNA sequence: TGTGCCAGTAGTCTTCGGGGGACAGATACGCAGTATTTT. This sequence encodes CASSLRGTDTQYF.

This chain's CDR3 is CATSDYGDTQYF. CDR3 DNA sequence: TGTGCCACCAGTGATTACGGAGATACGCAGTATTTT. The chain couples TRBV24-1 to TRBJ2-3; unclear D gene. This CDR3 comprises 12 residues. V was cut by 2 bases and J by 5 bases, with 4 bases left in between. Germline lookup yields CDR1 KGHDR and CDR2 SFDVKD.

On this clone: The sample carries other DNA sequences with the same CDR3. The CDR3, as DNA: TGTGCCAGCAGCTTAGGTGGCAGCGGGGAGCTGTTTTTT. The encoded protein is CASSLGGSGELFF. The chain combines TRBV11-2 with TRBJ2-2; D gene ambiguous. Trimming removed 1 base from V and 7 bases from J, with 7 bases in between. From germline, CDR1 is SGHAT and CDR2 FQNNGV. The CDR3 is made up of 13 amino acids.

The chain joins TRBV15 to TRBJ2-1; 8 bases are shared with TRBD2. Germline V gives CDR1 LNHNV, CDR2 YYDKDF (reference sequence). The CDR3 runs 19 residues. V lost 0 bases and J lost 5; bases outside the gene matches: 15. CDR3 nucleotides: TGTGCCACCAGCAGAGATCTCCGGGGGGGCTTTCTTAGAAACAATGAGCAGTTCTTC. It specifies CATSRDLRGGFLRNNEQFF.

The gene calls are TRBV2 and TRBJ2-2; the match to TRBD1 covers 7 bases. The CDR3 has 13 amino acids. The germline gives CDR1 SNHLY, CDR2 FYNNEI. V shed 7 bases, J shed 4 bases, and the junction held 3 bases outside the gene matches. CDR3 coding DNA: TGTGCCAGCACCGGGACAGCCACCGGGGAGCTGTTTTTT. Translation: CASTGTATGELFF. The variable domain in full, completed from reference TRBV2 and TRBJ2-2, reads EPEVTQTPSHQVTQMGQEVILRCVPISNHLYFYWYRQILGQKVEFLVSFYNNEISEKSEIFDDQFSVERPDGSNFTLKIRSTKLEDSAMYFCASTGTATGELFFGEGSRLTVL.

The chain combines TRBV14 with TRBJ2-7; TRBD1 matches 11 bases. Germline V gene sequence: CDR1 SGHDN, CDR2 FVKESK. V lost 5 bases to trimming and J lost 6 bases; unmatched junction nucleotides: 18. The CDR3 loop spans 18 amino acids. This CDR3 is CASSAPGQGVRPIVEQYF. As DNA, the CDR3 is TGTGCCAGCAGCGCACCGGGACAGGGGGTCCGTCCCATCGTCGAGCAGTACTTC.

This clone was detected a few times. CDR3 sequence: CASSPTGNTEAFF. The CDR3 nucleotides read TGTGCCAGCTCACCTACAGGTAACACTGAAGCTTTCTTT. The chain carries TRBV18 and TRBJ1-1, with a tentative D call TRBD1 (5 bases). Trimming took off 3 bases at V and 2 bases at J, with 7 bases between the two ends. The CDR3 has 13 amino acids. Germline V gene sequence: CDR1 KGHSH, CDR2 LQKENI.

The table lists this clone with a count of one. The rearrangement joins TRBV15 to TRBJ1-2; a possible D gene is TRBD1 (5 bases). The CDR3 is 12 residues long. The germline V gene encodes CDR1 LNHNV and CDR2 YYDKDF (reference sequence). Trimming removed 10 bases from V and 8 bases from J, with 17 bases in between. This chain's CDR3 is CAIGQGAEGYTF. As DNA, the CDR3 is TGTGCCATTGGACAAGGGGCGGAAGGCTACACCTTC.

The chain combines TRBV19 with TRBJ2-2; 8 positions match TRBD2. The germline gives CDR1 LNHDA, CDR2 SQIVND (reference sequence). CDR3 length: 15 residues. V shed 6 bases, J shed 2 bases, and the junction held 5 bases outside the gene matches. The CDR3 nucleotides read TGTGCCAGTAGGCCCGGGGGGGTAAACACCGGGGAGCTGTTTTTT. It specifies CASRPGGVNTGELFF.

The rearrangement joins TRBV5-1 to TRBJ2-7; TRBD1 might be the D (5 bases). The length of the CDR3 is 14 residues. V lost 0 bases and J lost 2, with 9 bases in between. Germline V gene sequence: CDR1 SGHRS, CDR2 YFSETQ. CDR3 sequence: CASSLAPGPYEQYF. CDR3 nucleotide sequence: TGCGCCAGCAGCTTGGCCCCAGGGCCCTACGAGCAGTACTTC.

This CDR3 is CATQKGQGGYGYTF. The DNA of the CDR3 is TGTGCCACGCAGAAGGGACAGGGAGGCTATGGCTACACCTTC. This chain connects TRBV24-1 to TRBJ1-2; 9 bases fit TRBD1. Germline CDR1 KGHDR, CDR2 SFDVKD. V shed 10 bases, J shed 4 bases, and the junction held 9 bases outside the gene matches. The CDR3 has 14 amino acids.

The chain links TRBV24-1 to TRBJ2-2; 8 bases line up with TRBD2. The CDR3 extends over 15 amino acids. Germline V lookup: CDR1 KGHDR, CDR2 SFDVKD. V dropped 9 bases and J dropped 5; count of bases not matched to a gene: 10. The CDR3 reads CATQAGGASTGELFF. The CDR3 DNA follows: TGTGCCACCCAGGCCGGGGGGGCCTCGACCGGGGAGCTGTTTTTT.

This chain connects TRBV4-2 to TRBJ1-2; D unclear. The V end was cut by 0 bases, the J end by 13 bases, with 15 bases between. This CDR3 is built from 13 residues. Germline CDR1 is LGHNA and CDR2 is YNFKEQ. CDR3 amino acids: CASSQDRDSSTTF. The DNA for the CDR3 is TGTGCCAGCAGCCAAGATAGAGACTCGAGTACCACCTTC.

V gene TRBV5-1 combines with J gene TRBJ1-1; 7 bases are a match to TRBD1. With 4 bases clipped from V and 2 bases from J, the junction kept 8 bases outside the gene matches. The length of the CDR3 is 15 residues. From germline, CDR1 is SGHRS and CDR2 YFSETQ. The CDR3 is CASSPNQGVNTEAFF. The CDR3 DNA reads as TGCGCCAGCAGCCCAAACCAGGGGGTTAACACTGAAGCTTTCTTT.

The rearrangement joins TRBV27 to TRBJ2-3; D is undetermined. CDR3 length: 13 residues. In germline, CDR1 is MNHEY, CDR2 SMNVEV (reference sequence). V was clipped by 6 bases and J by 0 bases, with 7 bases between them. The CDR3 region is CASRILSTDTQYF. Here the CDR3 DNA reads TGTGCCAGCAGGATACTTAGCACAGATACGCAGTATTTT.

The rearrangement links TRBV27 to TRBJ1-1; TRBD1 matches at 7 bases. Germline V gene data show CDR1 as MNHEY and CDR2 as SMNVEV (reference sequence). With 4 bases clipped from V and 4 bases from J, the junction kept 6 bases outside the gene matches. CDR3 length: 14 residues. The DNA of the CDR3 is TGTGCCAGCAGTTCTCCGGGACAGCTCACTGAAGCTTTCTTT. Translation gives CASSSPGQLTEAFF.

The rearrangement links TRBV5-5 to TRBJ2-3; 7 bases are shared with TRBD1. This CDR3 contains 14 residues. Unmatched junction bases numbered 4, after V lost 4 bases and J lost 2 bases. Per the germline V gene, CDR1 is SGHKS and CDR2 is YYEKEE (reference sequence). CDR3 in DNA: TGTGCCAGCAGCCCGGGGACAGACACAGATACGCAGTATTTT. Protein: CASSPGTDTDTQYF.

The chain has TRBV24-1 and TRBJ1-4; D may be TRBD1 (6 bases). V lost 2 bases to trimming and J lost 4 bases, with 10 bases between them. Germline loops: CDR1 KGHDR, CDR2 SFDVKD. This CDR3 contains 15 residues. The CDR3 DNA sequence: TGTGCCACCAGTGATTCGAGGACAGTTAATGAAAAACTGTTTTTT. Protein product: CATSDSRTVNEKLFF.

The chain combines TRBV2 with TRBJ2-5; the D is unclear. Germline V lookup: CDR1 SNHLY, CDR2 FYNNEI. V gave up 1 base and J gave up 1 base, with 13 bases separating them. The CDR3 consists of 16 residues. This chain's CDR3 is CASSEELPYLQETQYF. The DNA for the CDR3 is TGTGCCAGCAGTGAAGAACTTCCTTATCTCCAAGAGACCCAGTACTTC. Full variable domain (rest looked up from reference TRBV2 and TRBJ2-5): EPEVTQTPSHQVTQMGQEVILRCVPISNHLYFYWYRQILGQKVEFLVSFYNNEISEKSEIFDDQFSVERPDGSNFTLKIRSTKLEDSAMYFCASSEELPYLQETQYFGPGTRLLVL.

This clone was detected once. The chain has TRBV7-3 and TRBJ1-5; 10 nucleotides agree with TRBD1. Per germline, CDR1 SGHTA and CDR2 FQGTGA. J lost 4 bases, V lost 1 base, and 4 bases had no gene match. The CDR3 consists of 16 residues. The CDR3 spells CASSLRDRGPNQPQHF. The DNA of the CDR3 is TGTGCCAGCAGCTTAAGGGACAGGGGACCAAATCAGCCCCAGCATTTT.

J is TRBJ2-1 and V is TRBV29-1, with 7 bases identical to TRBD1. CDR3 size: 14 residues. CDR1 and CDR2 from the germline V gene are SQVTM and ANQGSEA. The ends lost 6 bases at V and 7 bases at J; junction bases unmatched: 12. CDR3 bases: TGCAGCGTCCCGACAGGGACAGATGAGAATGAGCAGTTCTTC. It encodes CSVPTGTDENEQFF.